Listed below are T cell receptor beta chains from one sample, sequenced in a study of T cells in Graves' hyperthyroidism and ophthalmopathy. TCRdb used MiXCR to reprocess the multiplex PCR reads, holding one entry per CDR3 protein. The table has about 380,000 distinct CDR3 sequences, around 14% seen once. Specimen: blood. Source of these receptors: an older woman with Graves' hyperthyroidism. Both conserved end residues are part of each CDR3.

v_gene	j_gene	CDR3aa
TRBV24-1	TRBJ1-5	CATSDSTTGGSNQPQHF
TRBV20-1	TRBJ2-7	CSARDLAATYEQYF
TRBV12-3/TRBV12-4	TRBJ1-2	CATSASNYGYTF
TRBV11-2	TRBJ2-1	CASSLVASSYNEQFF
TRBV7-9	TRBJ2-1	CASSSPVVGRALSYNEQFF
TRBV2	TRBJ2-6	CASSSDQGRWVSGANVLTF
TRBV11-2	TRBJ2-5	CASSYDWKETQYF
TRBV29-1	TRBJ1-3	CSVWIPSLGSGNTIYF
TRBV5-1	TRBJ2-1	CASSLEQGVPYNEQFF
TRBV28	TRBJ1-2	CASSLGPPNRGEGYTF
TRBV5-1	TRBJ2-7	CASSLEASGTYEQYF
TRBV18	TRBJ2-1	CASSPPVSGEQFF
TRBV20-1	TRBJ2-5	CSARDQRGGETQYF